This entry lists 15 T cell receptor beta chains sequenced from one sample in a study of OX40 agonist ivuxolimab in advanced cancers. Preparation of the library involved the immunoSEQ multiplex PCR assay. TCRdb limited this immuneACCESS table to in-frame rearrangements with V and J called. A share of clones is missing; checked studies link under half to unresolved V genes, and the rest is unexplained. The sample yields about 150,000 clones; roughly 92% were counted once. The biggest ten clones account for about 0.31% of the sample. The material sequenced was CD4+ or CD8+ T cells sorted from blood, taken in a trial of the OX40 agonist ivuxolimab. All receptors come from an adult with an advanced solid tumor such as melanoma, head and neck, liver or kidney cancer.

The J gene is TRBJ1-2, the V gene TRBV5-4; 8 nucleotides line up with TRBD1. The CDR3 consists of 16 residues. V dropped 1 base and J dropped 4; count of bases not matched to a gene: 9. Germline lookup yields CDR1 SGHNT and CDR2 YYREEE (reference sequence). This CDR3 reads CASSLLQGAPSYGYTF. The CDR3 region has the DNA TGTGCCAGCAGCTTGCTCCAGGGGGCGCCCAGCTATGGCTACACCTTC.

This chain connects TRBV2 to TRBJ2-3, with 7 bases fitting TRBD1. This CDR3 is built from 15 residues. The germline CDR1 and CDR2 sequences are SNHLY and FYNNEI. V lost 6 bases, J lost 1 base, and 7 bases stayed unmatched. The CDR3 DNA reads TGTGCCAGCAGAAGCGACAGGGCCCGCACAGATACGCAGTATTTT. Its protein product is CASRSDRARTDTQYF. The whole variable domain, filled in from reference TRBV2 and TRBJ2-3, reads EPEVTQTPSHQVTQMGQEVILRCVPISNHLYFYWYRQILGQKVEFLVSFYNNEISEKSEIFDDQFSVERPDGSNFTLKIRSTKLEDSAMYFCASRSDRARTDTQYFGPGTRLTVL.

This clone was counted a few times. The chain is built from TRBV19 and TRBJ1-1; weak D call: TRBD1 (5 bases). Germline V CDR1 and CDR2: LNHDA, SQIVND (reference sequence). CDR3 size: 13 residues. V dropped 7 bases and J dropped 4 bases, with 13 bases sitting between them. CDR3 coding DNA: TGTGCCAGTAAGGGCAGGGCGGGCACTGAAGCTTTCTTT. Amino acids: CASKGRAGTEAFF.

The chain carries TRBV6-1 and TRBJ1-5; tentatively, D is TRBD1 (6 bases). Germline values: CDR1 MNHNS, CDR2 SASEGT. The CDR3 has 14 amino acids. The ends were cut back, 2 bases at V and 7 bases at J, with 12 bases in the middle. The CDR3 here is CASSEWGQGQPQHF. The CDR3 DNA reads TGTGCCAGCAGTGAATGGGGGCAAGGCCAGCCCCAGCATTTT.

J is TRBJ2-5 and V is TRBV5-4, with D perhaps being TRBD1 or TRBD2 (5 bases each). CDR1 and CDR2 (germline): SGHNT, YYREEE (reference sequence). There are 15 residues in the CDR3. V was clipped by 4 bases and J by 1 base, with 14 bases between them. CDR3 loop: CASSQARGGQETQYF. In DNA, the CDR3 is TGTGCCAGCAGCCAGGCACGGGGCGGCCAAGAGACCCAGTACTTC.

The rearrangement links TRBV7-2 to TRBJ2-5; 12 bases fit TRBD2. The CDR3 contains 16 residues. The V and J ends lost 3 bases and 5 bases, in that order; junction bases with no gene match: 7. Germline loops: CDR1 SGHTA, CDR2 FQGNSA. CDR3 sequence reads: CASSLIGLAGGETQYF. DNA for the CDR3: TGTGCCAGCAGCTTGATCGGGCTAGCGGGAGGGGAGACCCAGTACTTC.

The chain couples TRBV27 to TRBJ2-5, with D possibly being TRBD2 (5 bases). V was trimmed by 6 bases and J by 2 bases, leaving 19 bases between them. The germline CDR1 and CDR2 sequences are MNHEY and SMNVEV (reference sequence). This CDR3 is 16 amino acids long. The CDR3 region has the DNA TGTGCCAGCAGCTCCCCGTGGGCGGGTGGGCAAGAGACCCAGTACTTC. It translates to CASSSPWAGGQETQYF.

The chain is built from TRBV7-9 and TRBJ2-2; D is tentatively TRBD1 or TRBD2 (5 bases each). The CDR3 has 14 amino acids. Trimming pared 5 bases from V and 7 bases from J, leaving 14 bases between. Germline assignment: CDR1 SEHNR and CDR2 FQNEAQ (reference sequence). Here the CDR3 reads CASSPREGIGELFF. In DNA form, the CDR3 reads TGTGCCAGCAGCCCGCGTGAGGGGATCGGGGAGCTGTTTTTT.

The chain joins TRBV5-1 to TRBJ1-2; unclear D gene. The germline V gene encodes CDR1 SGHRS and CDR2 YFSETQ. Between the trimmed V and J ends, which lost 0 bases and 2 bases, there was a span of 5 bases. There are 13 residues in the CDR3. The DNA for the CDR3 is TGCGCCAGCAGCTTGGTTTTGAACTATGGCTACACCTTC. Translating it yields CASSLVLNYGYTF.

This chain links TRBV9 with TRBJ1-3, with 8 nucleotides matching TRBD1. CDR3 size: 16 residues. Germline values: CDR1 SGDLS, CDR2 YYNGEE. Germline trimming cut 0 bases from V and 2 bases from J; bases unmatched to any gene: 4. The CDR3 DNA sequence: TGTGCCAGCAGCGTAGAACCAGGGGGCCCTGGAAACACCATATATTTT. It specifies CASSVEPGGPGNTIYF. The variable domain in full, completed from reference TRBV9 and TRBJ1-3, reads DSGVTQTPKHLITATGQRVTLRCSPRSGDLSVYWYQQSLDQGLQFLIQYYNGEERAKGNILERFSAQQFPDLHSELNLSSLELGDSALYFCASSVEPGGPGNTIYFGEGSWLTVV.

In this sample, this clone turned up a few times. The rearrangement links TRBV7-9 to TRBJ2-7; TRBD1 matches 9 bases. V was clipped by 1 base and J by 2 bases; unmatched bases: 3. From germline, CDR1 is SEHNR and CDR2 FQNEAQ (reference sequence). The CDR3 has 15 amino acids. CDR3 loop: CASSLGDRVAYEQYF. The CDR3 DNA follows: TGTGCCAGCAGCTTAGGGGACAGGGTCGCCTACGAGCAGTACTTC.

This clone has just one count. The chain recombines TRBV13 with TRBJ1-2, with 9 bases matching TRBD1. J was trimmed by 4 bases and V by 4 bases; bases with no gene match: 4. The CDR3 is 14 residues long. CDR1 is PRHDT, CDR2 FYEKMQ, per germline (reference sequence). Here the CDR3 DNA reads TGTGCCAGCAGCTCGGGACAGGGAGGCTATGGCTACACCTTC. It encodes CASSSGQGGYGYTF.

The chain uses TRBV11-2 and TRBJ2-3, with D possibly matching TRBD2 (5 bases). The V end was cut by 5 bases, the J end by 0 bases, with 12 bases between. The length of the CDR3 is 15 residues. Per germline, CDR1 SGHAT and CDR2 FQNNGV. Written as DNA, the CDR3 is TGTGCCAGCAGCCTCAGACTACCTAGCACAGATACGCAGTATTTT. Amino acids: CASSLRLPSTDTQYF.

This chain joins TRBV30 and TRBJ2-1, with unresolved D. The CDR3 has 11 residues. The V end was cut by 2 bases, the J end by 6 bases, with 5 bases between. CDR1 and CDR2 (germline): GTSNPN, SVGIG (reference sequence). In nucleotides, the CDR3 is TGTGCCTGGAGTCTGAGCAATGAGCAGTTCTTC. It is translated as CAWSLSNEQFF. Based on the CDR3 plus reference TRBV30 and TRBJ2-1, the full variable domain is SQTIHQWPATLVQPVGSPLSLECTVEGTSNPNLYWYRQAAGRGLQLLFYSVGIGQISSEVPQNLSASRPQDRQFILSSKKLLLSDSGFYLCAWSLSNEQFFGPGTRLTVL.

The CDR3 loop is CASSRDSASTDTQYF. In DNA, the CDR3 is TGCGCCAGCAGCAGGGACAGCGCTAGCACAGATACGCAGTATTTT. The rearrangement uses TRBV5-1 and TRBJ2-3; the match to TRBD1 covers 7 bases. The CDR3 extends over 15 amino acids. V was clipped by 4 bases and J by 0 bases; unmatched bases: 5. Germline assignment: CDR1 SGHRS and CDR2 YFSETQ.